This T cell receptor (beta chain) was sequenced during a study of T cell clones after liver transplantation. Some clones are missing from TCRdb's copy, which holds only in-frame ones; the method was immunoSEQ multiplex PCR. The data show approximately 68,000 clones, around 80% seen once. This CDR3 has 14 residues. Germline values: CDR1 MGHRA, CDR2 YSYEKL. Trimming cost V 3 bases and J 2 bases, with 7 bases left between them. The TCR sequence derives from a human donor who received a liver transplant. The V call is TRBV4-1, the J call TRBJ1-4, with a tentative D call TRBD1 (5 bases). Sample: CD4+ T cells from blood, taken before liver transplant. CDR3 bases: TGCGCCAGCAGCCAGGGGGTGACTAATGAAAAACTGTTTTTT. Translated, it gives CASSQGVTNEKLFF.